These 25 T cell receptor beta chains originate from one sample sequenced in a study of PD-L1 blockade in urothelial cancer. Produced via immunoSEQ multiplex PCR; TCRdb's table is partial and in-frame only. Among 75,000 to 95,000 clones listed, approximately 90% were seen once. Time point here: peripheral blood 6 weeks after treatment start. The sequences come from PBMCs, collected around atezolizumab (anti-PD-L1) treatment. Every receptor here comes from a woman older than 75 with urothelial cancer.

The chain carries TRBV2 and TRBJ2-7, with TRBD2 matching over 7 bases. Germline V gives CDR1 SNHLY, CDR2 FYNNEI. Losses at the gene ends were 4 bases for V and 0 bases for J; bases not matched to a gene: 6. CDR3 size: 15 residues. The CDR3 loop is CASSVAGVPSYEQYF. In DNA, the CDR3 is TGTGCCAGCAGTGTGGCGGGAGTCCCCTCCTACGAGCAGTACTTC.

The gene calls are TRBV27 and TRBJ2-1; TRBD2 aligns across 15 bases. The CDR3 is 15 amino acids. Trimming removed 6 bases from V and 9 bases from J; junction bases left unmatched: 6. Germline V gene data show CDR1 as MNHEY and CDR2 as SMNVEV (reference sequence). The CDR3 sequence: CASSGTSGRNGEQFF. The DNA of the CDR3 is TGTGCCAGCAGCGGGACTAGCGGGAGGAATGGTGAGCAGTTCTTC.

The rearrangement links TRBV9 to TRBJ2-7; 10 bases fit TRBD2. The trim removed 4 bases at V and 2 bases at J, leaving 6 bases unmatched. Per the germline V gene, CDR1 is SGDLS and CDR2 is YYNGEE. The CDR3 has 15 residues. CDR3 region: CASSMGLASAYEQYF. The DNA of the CDR3 is TGTGCCAGCAGCATGGGACTAGCGTCAGCCTACGAGCAGTACTTC.

The rearrangement joins TRBV18 to TRBJ2-2, with 9 positions matching TRBD1. The CDR3 contains 17 residues. Germline V CDR1 and CDR2: KGHSH, LQKENI. V was pared by 4 bases and J by 4 bases, with 10 bases of the junction left unmatched. The CDR3 is CASSRPGTGTSTGELFF. The CDR3 region has the DNA TGTGCCAGCTCACGTCCCGGGACAGGGACTTCCACCGGGGAGCTGTTTTTT.

The chain combines TRBV7-6 with TRBJ1-2; a possible D gene is TRBD1 (5 bases). Trimming stripped 5 bases from V and 0 bases from J, with 22 bases between. Germline CDR1 and CDR2: SGHVS and FNYEAQ. The CDR3 loop spans 18 amino acids. The CDR3 DNA follows: TGTGCCAGCAGCCCCGAGACAGACCGTATGATCTCTAACTATGGCTACACCTTC. It is translated as CASSPETDRMISNYGYTF.

This chain joins TRBV5-6 and TRBJ1-2; the D gene is possibly TRBD1 (5 bases). This CDR3 is built from 12 residues. Trimming pared 4 bases from V and 1 base from J, leaving 5 bases between. Germline loops: CDR1 SGHDT, CDR2 YYEEEE. CDR3 DNA: TGTGCCAGCAGCGACAGTAACTATGGCTACACCTTC. Amino acid sequence: CASSDSNYGYTF.

The gene calls are TRBV30 and TRBJ1-3; D perhaps matches TRBD1 (5 bases). The germline gives CDR1 GTSNPN, CDR2 SVGIG (reference sequence). With 2 bases removed from V and 0 bases from J, the gap between germline ends came to 11 bases. The CDR3 spans 15 residues. CDR3 DNA: TGTGCCTGGAGTCGCCGCAGGGTCTCTGGAAACACCATATATTTT. Translated, it gives CAWSRRRVSGNTIYF.

V and J are TRBV2 and TRBJ1-5; weak D call: TRBD1 (5 bases). Germline V lookup: CDR1 SNHLY, CDR2 FYNNEI. There are 13 residues in the CDR3. Trimming cost V 6 bases and J 3 bases, with 9 bases left between them. The CDR3 here is CASSRGDNQPQHF. CDR3 DNA sequence: TGTGCCAGCAGCCGGGGGGACAATCAGCCCCAGCATTTT. The full variable domain, with the rest looked up from reference TRBV2 and TRBJ1-5, is EPEVTQTPSHQVTQMGQEVILRCVPISNHLYFYWYRQILGQKVEFLVSFYNNEISEKSEIFDDQFSVERPDGSNFTLKIRSTKLEDSAMYFCASSRGDNQPQHFGDGTRLSIL.

In regard to this clone: This same CDR3 is encoded by further DNA sequences in the sample. The rearrangement links TRBV28 to TRBJ1-2; D unresolved. V lost 3 bases and J 5 bases, leaving 7 bases between the germline ends. The CDR3 covers 12 residues. From germline, CDR1 is MDHEN and CDR2 SYDVKM. The CDR3 nucleotides are TGTGCCAGCAGTTTCTCGGGGTATGGCTACACCTTC. It encodes CASSFSGYGYTF.

The chain couples TRBV7-2 to TRBJ2-1; 12 nucleotides align to TRBD2. The CDR3 length is 15 residues. The V gene's germline CDR1 is SGHTA and CDR2 FQGNSA. V trimming: 4 bases; J trimming: 8 bases; junction bases outside the gene matches: 6. Written as DNA, the CDR3 is TGTGCCAGCAGCTCGACTAGCGGGAGTCTCTATGAGCAGTTCTTC. It encodes CASSSTSGSLYEQFF. Using reference TRBV7-2 and TRBJ2-1 for the parts outside the CDR3, the full variable domain is GAGVSQSPSNKVTEKGKDVELRCDPISGHTALYWYRQSLGQGLEFLIYFQGNSAPDKSGLPSDRFSAERTGGSVSTLTIQRTQQEDSAVYLCASSSTSGSLYEQFFGPGTRLTVL.

The genes are TRBV4-2 and TRBJ2-7; unclear D gene. Trimming stripped 1 base from V and 6 bases from J, with 16 bases between. Germline-derived CDR1 and CDR2 are LGHNA and YNFKEQ. CDR3 length: 15 amino acids. The CDR3 DNA follows: TGTGCCAGCAGCCAAGGCCGGTCTCAGCTAGGCGAGCAGTACTTC. Protein sequence: CASSQGRSQLGEQYF.

In this sample, this clone turned up once. The chain combines TRBV5-1 with TRBJ2-1, with 14 bases aligning to TRBD2. This CDR3 is built from 17 residues. With V trimmed by 4 bases and J by 9 bases, 12 bases remained unmatched. Looked up from germline, CDR1 is SGHRS and CDR2 is YFSETQ. DNA of the CDR3: TGCGCCAGCAGCGACGGACTAGCGGGAGGTCAGGTTGGTGAGCAGTTCTTC. This encodes CASSDGLAGGQVGEQFF.

The chain employs TRBV5-4 and TRBJ1-5; a possible D gene is TRBD1 (6 bases). Germline CDR1 reads SGHNT; CDR2 reads YYREEE (reference sequence). V gave up 4 bases and J gave up 5 bases, with 16 bases separating them. The CDR3 runs 15 residues. The CDR3 nucleotides read TGTGCCAGCAGCCCGGACGGACAGCCTCATCAGCCCCAGCATTTT. The encoded protein is CASSPDGQPHQPQHF. Complete variable domain (other parts from reference TRBV5-4 and TRBJ1-5): ETGVTQSPTHLIKTRGQQVTLRCSSQSGHNTVSWYQQALGQGPQFIFQYYREEENGRGNFPPRFSGLQFPNYSSELNVNALELDDSALYLCASSPDGQPHQPQHFGDGTRLSIL.

The rearrangement uses TRBV29-1 and TRBJ1-2, with D maybe TRBD1 (5 bases). V lost 5 bases and J 8 bases, leaving 9 bases between the germline ends. Germline CDR1 and CDR2: SQVTM and ANQGSEA. The CDR3 extends over 10 amino acids. In nucleotides, the CDR3 is TGCAGCGTTACCGGACAAGGCTACACCTTC. Protein: CSVTGQGYTF.

The chain is built from TRBV27 and TRBJ1-4; the match to TRBD1 covers 7 bases. The CDR3 is 14 residues long. V trimming: 4 bases; J trimming: 8 bases; junction bases outside the gene matches: 7. Germline V CDR1 and CDR2: MNHEY, SMNVEV (reference sequence). DNA of the CDR3: TGTGCCAGCAGTTGGACAGGCTGGGGGGAAAAACTGTTTTTT. Its protein is CASSWTGWGEKLFF.

This chain links TRBV5-1 with TRBJ2-2; D is perhaps TRBD2 (6 bases). Germline-derived CDR1 and CDR2 are SGHRS and YFSETQ. V was cut by 3 bases and J by 0 bases, with 12 bases left in between. This CDR3 spans 16 amino acids. In DNA, the CDR3 is TGCGCCAGCAGCTGGGGGGTGGGAGCGAACACCGGGGAGCTGTTTTTT. Residues: CASSWGVGANTGELFF.

The chain carries TRBV28 and TRBJ1-2, with D tentatively TRBD1 (5 bases). V lost 5 bases, J lost 2 bases, and 12 bases lay in between. CDR1 MDHEN and CDR2 SYDVKM come from the germline V gene. There are 14 residues in the CDR3. This CDR3 reads CASSISRQNYGYTF. Written as DNA, the CDR3 is TGTGCCAGCAGTATCTCTAGACAGAACTATGGCTACACCTTC.

The genes are TRBV9 and TRBJ1-5, with 8 bases lining up with TRBD1. The CDR3 is made up of 14 amino acids. V was pared by 0 bases and J by 6 bases, with 2 bases of the junction left unmatched. Per the germline V gene, CDR1 is SGDLS and CDR2 is YYNGEE. The CDR3 region has the DNA TGTGCCAGCAGCGTAGGGACAGGGCCTCAGCCCCAGCATTTT. Translated, it gives CASSVGTGPQPQHF.

This chain joins TRBV7-3 and TRBJ2-2; D might be TRBD2 (5 bases). V lost 3 bases and J 6 bases, leaving 11 bases between the germline ends. In germline, CDR1 is SGHTA, CDR2 FQGTGA. This CDR3 has 14 residues. CDR3 DNA sequence: TGTGCCAGCAGCTTGGGAATCGGGGCCGGGGAGCTGTTTTTT. Protein sequence: CASSLGIGAGELFF.

The rearrangement links TRBV28 to TRBJ1-1; possible D gene TRBD1, 5 bases. Germline V gives CDR1 MDHEN, CDR2 SYDVKM. Trimming stripped 1 base from V and 0 bases from J, with 9 bases between. The CDR3 contains 15 residues. CDR3 coding DNA: TGTGCCAGCAGTTTATCTGGGGCCATGAACACTGAAGCTTTCTTT. It codes for CASSLSGAMNTEAFF.

The chain couples TRBV7-2 to TRBJ2-4, with 8 bases aligning to TRBD2. In germline, CDR1 is SGHTA, CDR2 FQGNSA. The CDR3 consists of 15 residues. The V and J ends lost 4 bases and 8 bases, in that order; junction bases with no gene match: 10. The DNA of the CDR3 is TGTGCCAGCAGCTGGGGCGGGGGGCGGAAGGACATTCAGTACTTC. Its translation is CASSWGGGRKDIQYF.

The gene calls are TRBV5-6 and TRBJ2-7; weak D call: TRBD2 (7 bases). Germline V gene data show CDR1 as SGHDT and CDR2 as YYEEEE. This CDR3 is built from 15 residues. Trimming pared 1 base from V and 7 bases from J, leaving 18 bases between. CDR3 residues: CASSLFRGALGEQYF. CDR3 sequence (DNA): TGTGCCAGCAGCTTGTTCCGGGGGGCTCTAGGGGAGCAGTACTTC.

J is TRBJ2-5 and V is TRBV6-1; 14 nucleotides align to TRBD2. The CDR3 is 19 residues long. Trimming at V came to 4 bases and at J to 4 bases, leaving 14 bases not matched to a gene. Germline CDR1 MNHNS, CDR2 SASEGT. In nucleotides, the CDR3 is TGTGCCAGCAGTGCAGTAGGGACTAGCGGGAGTAAAATTGGAGAGACCCAGTACTTC. Its translation is CASSAVGTSGSKIGETQYF.

The chain carries TRBV5-1 and TRBJ2-7, with 7 bases matching TRBD1. This CDR3 is 15 amino acids long. CDR1 SGHRS and CDR2 YFSETQ come from the germline V gene. V lost 4 bases and J lost 0; bases outside the gene matches: 7. CDR3 residues: CASSPRQGTSYEQYF. The CDR3 coding sequence is TGCGCCAGCAGCCCACGACAGGGTACCTCCTACGAGCAGTACTTC.

The chain combines TRBV7-2 with TRBJ2-1, with D perhaps matching TRBD2 (6 bases). V shed 5 bases and J shed 5 bases, with 16 bases lying between them. Germline V gene data show CDR1 as SGHTA and CDR2 as FQGNSA. The length of the CDR3 is 15 residues. Here the CDR3 reads CASSPDGGANNEQFF. CDR3 in DNA: TGTGCCAGCAGCCCCGACGGGGGTGCAAACAATGAGCAGTTCTTC.